Below are 3 T cell receptor beta chains sequenced from a single sample in a study of vaccination and CD4 T cells after COVID-19. Antigen specificity for these receptors is unknown. Sequencing of cultured CD4+ T cell DNA used the Oncomine TCR Beta short-read assay. TCRdb re-called the PCR reads through MiXCR, storing one row per CDR3 protein. The table records about 8,800 distinct CDR3 sequences, 40% to 60% of them present only once. The treatment here: roughly 10-day PBMC culture with coronavirus spike peptide pools or control peptides (ViraFEST assay). Before the COVID-19 pandemic (2011-2018), CD4+ T cells were obtained from the unexposed donor. Sequences were obtained from CD4+ T cells from blood, cultured in vitro. All receptors derive from a human donor in good health.

The genes are TRBV20-1 and TRBJ2-2; possibly TRBD1 or TRBD2 for D (5 bases each). CDR1 DFQATT and CDR2 SNEGSKA come from the germline V gene (reference sequence). The CDR3 is 15 residues long. With 3 bases removed from V and 0 bases from J, the gap between germline ends came to 11 bases. As DNA, the CDR3 is TGCAGTGCTAGGAGGGGTAGCGCGAACACCGGGGAGCTGTTTTTT. It encodes CSARRGSANTGELFF.

The V call is TRBV2, the J call TRBJ1-1; the D gene is possibly TRBD1 (5 bases). Trimming pared 5 bases from V and 2 bases from J, leaving 12 bases between. Germline-derived CDR1 and CDR2 are SNHLY and FYNNEI. The CDR3 has 14 amino acids. The CDR3: CASSRTFINTEAFF. The CDR3 bases are TGTGCCAGCAGTCGGACATTTATAAACACTGAAGCTTTCTTT.

This chain joins TRBV19 and TRBJ1-2; 8 positions match TRBD1. The CDR3 totals 16 residues. Trimming removed 0 bases from V and 2 bases from J; junction bases left unmatched: 5. Germline CDR1 LNHDA, CDR2 SQIVND (reference sequence). The CDR3 region is CASSIDWTGKNYGYTF. For the CDR3, the DNA is TGTGCCAGTAGTATAGATTGGACAGGGAAAAACTATGGCTACACCTTC.